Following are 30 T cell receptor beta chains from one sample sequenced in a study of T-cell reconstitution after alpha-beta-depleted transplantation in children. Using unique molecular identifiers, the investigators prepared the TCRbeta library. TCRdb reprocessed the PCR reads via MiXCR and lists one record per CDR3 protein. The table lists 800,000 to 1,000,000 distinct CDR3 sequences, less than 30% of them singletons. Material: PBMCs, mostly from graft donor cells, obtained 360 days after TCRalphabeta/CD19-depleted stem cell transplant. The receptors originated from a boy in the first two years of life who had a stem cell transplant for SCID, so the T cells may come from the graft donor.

The CDR3 coding sequence is TGTGCCAGCTTCTTGGGGAGAGGCTCCTACAATGAGCAGTTCTTC. Translated: CASFLGRGSYNEQFF. This chain uses TRBV12-3 or TRBV12-4 with TRBJ2-1, with D perhaps matching TRBD2 (5 bases). This CDR3 has 15 amino acids. V was cut by 8 bases and J by 0 bases, with 14 bases left in between.

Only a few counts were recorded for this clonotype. CDR3: CASSGGQMFHTQYF. CDR3 coding DNA: TGTGCCAGCAGCGGGGGGCAAATGTTCCATACGCAGTATTTT. This sequence joins TRBV7-8 and TRBJ2-3; D tentatively reads TRBD1 or TRBD2 (6 bases each). The CDR3 has 14 amino acids. V lost 5 bases to trimming and J lost 7 bases, with 16 bases between them. Germline V gene data show CDR1 as SGHVS and CDR2 as FQNEAQ.

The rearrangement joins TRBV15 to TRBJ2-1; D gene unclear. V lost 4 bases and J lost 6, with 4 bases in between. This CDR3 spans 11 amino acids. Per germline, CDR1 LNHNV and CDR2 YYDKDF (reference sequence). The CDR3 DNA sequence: TGTGCCACCAGCAACGTCAATGAGCAGTTCTTC. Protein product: CATSNVNEQFF.

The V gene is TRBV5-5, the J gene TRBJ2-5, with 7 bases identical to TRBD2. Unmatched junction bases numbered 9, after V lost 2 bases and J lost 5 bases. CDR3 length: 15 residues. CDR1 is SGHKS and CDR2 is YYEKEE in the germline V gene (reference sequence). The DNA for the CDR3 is TGTGCCAGCAGCTTCGTTTTTGGGGGGGTTGAGACCCAGTACTTC. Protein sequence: CASSFVFGGVETQYF.

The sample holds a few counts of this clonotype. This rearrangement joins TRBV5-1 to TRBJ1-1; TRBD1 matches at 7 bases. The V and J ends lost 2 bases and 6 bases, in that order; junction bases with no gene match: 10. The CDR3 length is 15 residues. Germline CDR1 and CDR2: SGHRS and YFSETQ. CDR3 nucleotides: TGCGCCAGCAGCTTTTCCCCTGGGCAGGGGGCTGAAGCTTTCTTT. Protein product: CASSFSPGQGAEAFF.

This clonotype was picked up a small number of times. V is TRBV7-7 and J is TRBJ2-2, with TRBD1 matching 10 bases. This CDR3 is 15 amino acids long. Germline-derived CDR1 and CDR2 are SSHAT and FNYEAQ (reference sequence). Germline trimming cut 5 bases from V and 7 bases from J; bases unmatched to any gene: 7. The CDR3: CASSQDRGIGGELFF. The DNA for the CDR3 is TGTGCCAGCAGCCAGGACAGGGGGATCGGCGGGGAGCTGTTTTTT.

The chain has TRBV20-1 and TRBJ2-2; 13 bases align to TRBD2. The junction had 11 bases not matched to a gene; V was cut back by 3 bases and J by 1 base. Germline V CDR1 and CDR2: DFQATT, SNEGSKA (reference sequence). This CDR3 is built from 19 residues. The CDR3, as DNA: TGCAGTGCTAGGGCAACTAGCGGGGGGGCGAGAATGAACACCGGGGAGCTGTTTTTT. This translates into CSARATSGGARMNTGELFF.

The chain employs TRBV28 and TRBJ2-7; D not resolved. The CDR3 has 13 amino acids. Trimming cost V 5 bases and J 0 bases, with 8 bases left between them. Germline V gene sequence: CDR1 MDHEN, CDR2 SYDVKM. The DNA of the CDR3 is TGTGCCAGCAGTCCTCCCCTCTCCTACGAGCAGTACTTC. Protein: CASSPPLSYEQYF.

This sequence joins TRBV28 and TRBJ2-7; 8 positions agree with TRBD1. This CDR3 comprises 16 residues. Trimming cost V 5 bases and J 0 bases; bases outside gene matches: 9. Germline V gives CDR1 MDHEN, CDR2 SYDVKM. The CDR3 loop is CASSPTTGAPSYEQYF. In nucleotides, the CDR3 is TGTGCCAGCAGTCCGACGACAGGGGCGCCCTCCTACGAGCAGTACTTC.

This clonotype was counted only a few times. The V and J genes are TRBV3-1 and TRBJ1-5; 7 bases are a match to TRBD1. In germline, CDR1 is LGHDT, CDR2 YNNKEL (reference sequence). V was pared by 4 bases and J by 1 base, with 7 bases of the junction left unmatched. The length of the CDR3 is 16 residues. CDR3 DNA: TGTGCCAGCAGCCCAGCAGGGGGAAGGAGCAATCAGCCCCAGCATTTT. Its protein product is CASSPAGGRSNQPQHF.

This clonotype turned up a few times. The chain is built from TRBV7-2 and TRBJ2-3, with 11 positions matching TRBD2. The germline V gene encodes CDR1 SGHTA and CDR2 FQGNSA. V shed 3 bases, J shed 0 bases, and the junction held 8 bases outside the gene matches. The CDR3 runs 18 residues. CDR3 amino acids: CASSLASGGPPSTDTQYF. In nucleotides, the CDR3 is TGTGCCAGCAGCTTGGCTAGCGGGGGGCCCCCTAGCACAGATACGCAGTATTTT.

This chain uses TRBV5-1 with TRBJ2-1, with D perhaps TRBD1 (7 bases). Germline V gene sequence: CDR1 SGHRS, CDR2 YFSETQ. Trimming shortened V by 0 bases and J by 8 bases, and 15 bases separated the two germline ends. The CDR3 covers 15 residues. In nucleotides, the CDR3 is TGCGCCAGCAGCTTGGCCTTGACTAGGGGGCATGAGCAGTTCTTC. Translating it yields CASSLALTRGHEQFF.

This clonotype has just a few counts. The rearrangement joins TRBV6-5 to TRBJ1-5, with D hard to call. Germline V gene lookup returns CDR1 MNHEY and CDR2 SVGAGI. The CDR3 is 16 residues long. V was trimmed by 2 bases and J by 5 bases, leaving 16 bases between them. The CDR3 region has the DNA TGTGCCAGCAGTTACAAGTGGGCGCCTCTGGATCAGCCCCAGCATTTT. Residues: CASSYKWAPLDQPQHF.

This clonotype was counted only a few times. The CDR3 DNA reads TGCAGCGGCGGAGGCAGAAAAGGAACAGATACGCAGTATTTT. Encoded protein: CSGGGRKGTDTQYF. This sequence joins TRBV29-1 and TRBJ2-3; D might be TRBD2 (5 bases). Germline values: CDR1 SQVTM, CDR2 ANQGSEA. The CDR3 runs to 14 residues. V lost 7 bases and J lost 3, with 17 bases in between.

The CDR3 region is CASSLAPGRNGYTF. The CDR3 DNA is TGCGCCAGCAGCTTGGCCCCAGGGAGGAATGGCTACACCTTC. The rearrangement joins TRBV5-1 to TRBJ1-2, with a possible D match to TRBD1 (5 bases). V was trimmed by 0 bases and J by 6 bases, leaving 12 bases between them. From germline, CDR1 is SGHRS and CDR2 YFSETQ. CDR3 size: 14 residues. Variable domain in full (rest from reference TRBV5-1 and TRBJ1-2): KAGVTQTPRYLIKTRGQQVTLSCSPISGHRSVSWYQQTPGQGLQFLFEYFSETQRNKGNFPGRFSGRQFSNSRSEMNVSTLELGDSALYLCASSLAPGRNGYTFGSGTRLTVV.

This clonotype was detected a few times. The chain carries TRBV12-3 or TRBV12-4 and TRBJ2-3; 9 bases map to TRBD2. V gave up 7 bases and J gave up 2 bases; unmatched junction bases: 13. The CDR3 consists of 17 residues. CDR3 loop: CASTPHYSGGDTDTQYF. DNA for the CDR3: TGTGCCAGCACCCCACACTATAGCGGGGGAGACACAGATACGCAGTATTTT.

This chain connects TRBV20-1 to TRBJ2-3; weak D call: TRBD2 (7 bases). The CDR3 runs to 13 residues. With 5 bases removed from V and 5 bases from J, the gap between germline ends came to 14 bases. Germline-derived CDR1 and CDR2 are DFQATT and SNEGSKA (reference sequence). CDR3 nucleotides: TGCAGTGCTCAGCCGGGGGGCATAGATACGCAGTATTTT. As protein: CSAQPGGIDTQYF.

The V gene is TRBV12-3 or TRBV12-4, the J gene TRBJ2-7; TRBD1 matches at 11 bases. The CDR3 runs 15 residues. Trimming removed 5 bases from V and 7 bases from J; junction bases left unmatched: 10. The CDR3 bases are TGTGCCAGCAGTCCGAGGGACAGGGGGAAGCAGGAGCAGTACTTC. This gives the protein CASSPRDRGKQEQYF.

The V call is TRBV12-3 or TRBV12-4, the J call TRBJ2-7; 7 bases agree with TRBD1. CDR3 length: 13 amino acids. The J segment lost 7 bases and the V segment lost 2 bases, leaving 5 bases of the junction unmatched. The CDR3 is CASSLLRGQEQYF. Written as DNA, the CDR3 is TGTGCCAGCAGTTTACTGAGGGGGCAAGAGCAGTACTTC.

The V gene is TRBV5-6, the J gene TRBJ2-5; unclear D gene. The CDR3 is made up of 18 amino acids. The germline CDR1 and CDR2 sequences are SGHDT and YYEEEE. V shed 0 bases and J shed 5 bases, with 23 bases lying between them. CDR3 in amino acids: CASSLASKQRHELETQYF. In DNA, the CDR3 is TGTGCCAGCAGCTTGGCCTCCAAGCAGAGACATGAGTTGGAGACCCAGTACTTC.

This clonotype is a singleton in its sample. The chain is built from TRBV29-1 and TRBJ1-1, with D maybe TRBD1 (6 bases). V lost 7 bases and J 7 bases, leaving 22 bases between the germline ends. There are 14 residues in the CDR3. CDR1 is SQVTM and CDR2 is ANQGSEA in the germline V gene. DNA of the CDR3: TGCAGCGCACGTACCCAGGGGAGAAGCAATGAAGCTTTCTTT. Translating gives CSARTQGRSNEAFF.

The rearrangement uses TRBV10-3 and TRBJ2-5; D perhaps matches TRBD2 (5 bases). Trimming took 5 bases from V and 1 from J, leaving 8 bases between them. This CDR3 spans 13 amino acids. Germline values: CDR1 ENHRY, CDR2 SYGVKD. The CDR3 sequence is CAISTGIQETQYF. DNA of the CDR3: TGTGCCATCAGTACCGGGATCCAAGAGACCCAGTACTTC.

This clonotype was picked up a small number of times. CDR3 nucleotides: TGCGCCAGCACTAGGGGTGATACTGAAGCTTTCTTT. Translating gives CASTRGDTEAFF. V usage is TRBV5-1 and J usage is TRBJ1-1; a possible D gene is TRBD1 (5 bases). V lost 6 bases, J lost 5 bases, and 11 bases lay in between. The CDR3 is 12 amino acids. CDR1 is SGHRS, CDR2 YFSETQ, per germline.

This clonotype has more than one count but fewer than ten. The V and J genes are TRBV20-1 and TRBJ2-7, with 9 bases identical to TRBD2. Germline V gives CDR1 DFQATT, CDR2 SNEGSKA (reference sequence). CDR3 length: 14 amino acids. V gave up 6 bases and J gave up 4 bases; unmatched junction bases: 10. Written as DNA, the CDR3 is TGCAGTGCGCCCGCGGGAGGGGAGGGGTACGAGCAGTACTTC. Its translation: CSAPAGGEGYEQYF.

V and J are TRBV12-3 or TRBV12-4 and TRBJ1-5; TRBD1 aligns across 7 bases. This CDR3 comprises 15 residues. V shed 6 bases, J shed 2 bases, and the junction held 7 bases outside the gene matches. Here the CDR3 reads CASSKDRVRNQPQHF. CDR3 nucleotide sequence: TGTGCCAGCAGCAAAGACAGGGTTCGCAATCAGCCCCAGCATTTT.

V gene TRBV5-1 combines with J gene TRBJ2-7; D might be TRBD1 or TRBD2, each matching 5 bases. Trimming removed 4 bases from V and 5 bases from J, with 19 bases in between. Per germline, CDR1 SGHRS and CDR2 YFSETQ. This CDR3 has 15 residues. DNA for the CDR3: TGCGCCAGCAGCGGCCGGGACGCTCTCGCCAACGAGCAGTACTTC. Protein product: CASSGRDALANEQYF.

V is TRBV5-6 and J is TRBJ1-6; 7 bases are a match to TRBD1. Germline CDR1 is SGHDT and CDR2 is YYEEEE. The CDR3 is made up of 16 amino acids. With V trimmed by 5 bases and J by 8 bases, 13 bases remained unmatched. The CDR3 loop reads CASSDMVKGAHSPLHF. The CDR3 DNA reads TGTGCCAGCAGTGATATGGTGAAGGGGGCGCATTCACCCCTCCACTTT.

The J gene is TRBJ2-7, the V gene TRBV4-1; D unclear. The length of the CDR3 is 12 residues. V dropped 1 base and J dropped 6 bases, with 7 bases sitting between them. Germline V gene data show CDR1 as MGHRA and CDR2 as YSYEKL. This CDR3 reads CASSQVFGEQYF. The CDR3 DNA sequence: TGCGCCAGCAGCCAAGTGTTTGGCGAGCAGTACTTC.

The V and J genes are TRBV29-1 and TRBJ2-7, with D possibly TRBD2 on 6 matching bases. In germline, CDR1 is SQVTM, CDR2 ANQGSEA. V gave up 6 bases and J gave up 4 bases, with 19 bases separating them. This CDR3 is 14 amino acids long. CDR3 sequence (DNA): TGCAGCGTCGCTAAGACTAGACCCGGTTACGAGCAGTACTTC. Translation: CSVAKTRPGYEQYF.

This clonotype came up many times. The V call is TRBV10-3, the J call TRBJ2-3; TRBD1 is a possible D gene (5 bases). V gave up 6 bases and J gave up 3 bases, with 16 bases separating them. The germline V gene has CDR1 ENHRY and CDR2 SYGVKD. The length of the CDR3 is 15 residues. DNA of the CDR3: TGTGCCATCAGCCAGCAGGGAAAGAGGACAGATACGCAGTATTTT. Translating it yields CAISQQGKRTDTQYF.